Listed below are T cell receptor beta chains from one sample, sequenced in a study of response to subunit inactivated influenza vaccine. MiXCR, run by TCRdb on the RT-PCR reads, gives a single entry per CDR3 protein. The repertoire holds 500,000 to 700,000 distinct CDR3 sequences, with under 30% as singletons. This sample was shared with a second study, whose subject was T cells expressing NK-cell markers.

Source: CD4+ T cells sorted from PBMCs, taken roughly 12 days after vaccination. Every receptor here comes from a man over 45 who received an inactivated influenza vaccine. Each CDR3 is given with its conserved first and last residue. D genes are given only for firm matches. Not all rows give a size; the values are once, few, many and, for expanded clones, a class.

J gene | clone size | D gene | V gene | CDR3 DNA | CDR3 protein
TRBJ2-3 | few | - | TRBV6-2/TRBV6-3 | TGTGCCAGCAGACCATCGGGGGTGGCGGGGAGCACAGATACGCAGTATTTT | CASRPSGVAGSTDTQYF
TRBJ2-7 | few | - | TRBV11-2 | TGTGCCAGCAGCTTAGATCATGGAGCCTACGAGCAGTACTTC | CASSLDHGAYEQYF
TRBJ2-7 | - | - | TRBV7-2 | TGTGCCAGGGGGGCCCTCTCCTACGAGCAGTACTTC | CARGALSYEQYF
TRBJ1-2 | once | - | TRBV19 | TGTGCCAGTAGACCCCGCGGACCTAACTATGGCTACACCTTC | CASRPRGPNYGYTF
TRBJ2-7 | - | TRBD1 | TRBV20-1 | TGCAGTGCTAGAGGAGTCAGGGGGCGAGAATACGAGCAGTACTTC | CSARGVRGREYEQYF
TRBJ1-4 | - | - | TRBV12-3/TRBV12-4 | TGTGCCAGCAGTTTAGGGACCGGAGGTGAAAAACTGTTTTTT | CASSLGTGGEKLFF
TRBJ1-1 | many | TRBD1 | TRBV6-4 | TGTGCCAGCAGTCCAGGGGGGGTGAACACTGAAGCTTTCTTT | CASSPGGVNTEAFF
TRBJ2-5 | few | - | TRBV29-1 | TGCAGCGACGGGGACCTTTCGACGAAGACCCAGTACTTC | CSDGDLSTKTQYF
TRBJ2-7 | - | TRBD2 | TRBV4-3 | TGCGCCAGCAGCCGGGATTATTCGGGAGGCTACGAGCAGTACTTC | CASSRDYSGGYEQYF
TRBJ2-5 | many | - | TRBV7-9 | TGTGCCAGCAGCTTGGAGACCCAGTACTTC | CASSLETQYF
TRBJ1-1 | - | TRBD1 | TRBV5-1 | TGCGCCAGCAGCCCCGGGACAGGGGGCGAAGGGCACACTGAAGCTTTCTTT | CASSPGTGGEGHTEAFF
TRBJ2-2 | - | - | TRBV6-5 | TGTGCCAGCAGTTACTCGGAGGGAACCGGGGAGCTGTTTTTT | CASSYSEGTGELFF
TRBJ2-2 | few | TRBD2 | TRBV5-6 | TGTGCCAGCATCGGCGGGAGGGGAACCGGGGAGCTGTTTTTT | CASIGGRGTGELFF
TRBJ1-2 | - | - | TRBV12-3/TRBV12-4 | TGTGCCAGCAGTTTAATCCACGGGGTAGGCTATGGCTACACCTTC | CASSLIHGVGYGYTF
TRBJ2-3 | few | TRBD2 | TRBV11-2 | TGTGCCAGCAGCTTAGATTTAAGACTAGCGGGGTACACAGATACGCAGTATTTT | CASSLDLRLAGYTDTQYF
TRBJ2-5 | - | - | TRBV14 | TGTGCCAGCAGCCCGACTGCCGGGGGAGGGACCCAGTACTTC | CASSPTAGGGTQYF
TRBJ2-3 | - | - | TRBV15 | TGTGCCACCAGCAGAGATTCTAGCAGCACAGATACGCAGTATTTT | CATSRDSSSTDTQYF
TRBJ1-5 | - | TRBD1 | TRBV7-2 | TGTGCCAGCAGCTTATCGACAGGGGCTCAGCCCCAGCATTTT | CASSLSTGAQPQHF
TRBJ1-1 | once | - | TRBV6-6 | TGTGCCAGCAGTTACATAGAAGGGAATGCTTTCTTT | CASSYIEGNAFF
TRBJ2-7 | once | - | TRBV6-1 | TGTGCCAGCAGTCGTGGCGGGGTTTCCTACGAGCAGTACTTC | CASSRGGVSYEQYF
TRBJ2-7 | - | - | TRBV27 | TGTGCCAGCAGTTTCTTTGGGGAACGAACCGAGCTGTACTTC | CASSFFGERTELYF
TRBJ2-5 | few | - | TRBV29-1 | TGCAGCGTTGCTCGAGACCAAGAGACCCAGTACTTC | CSVARDQETQYF
TRBJ1-1 | few | - | TRBV12-3/TRBV12-4 | TGTGCCAGCAAGGGCTTCCCTGAAGCTTTCTTT | CASKGFPEAFF
TRBJ1-1 | - | - | TRBV6-1 | TGTGCCAGCAGACTGGGGAACACTGAAGCTTTCTTT | CASRLGNTEAFF
TRBJ2-4 | - | - | TRBV11-2 | TGTGCCAGCAGCCCGTGGGAAGCCAAAAACATTCAGTACTTC | CASSPWEAKNIQYF
TRBJ1-5 | - | TRBD1 | TRBV9 | TGTGCCAGCAGTAAGGGGACAGGGTGGCAGCCCCAGCATTTT | CASSKGTGWQPQHF
TRBJ1-2 | - | TRBD1 | TRBV12-3/TRBV12-4 | TGTGCCAGCAGGCCGGGACAGGGGACGCGGGGCTACACCTTC | CASRPGQGTRGYTF
TRBJ2-7 | - | - | TRBV5-1 | TGCGCCAGCAGCTGGGACAGGCCTAGCGGGACTTCCTCCTACGAGCAGTACTTC | CASSWDRPSGTSSYEQYF
TRBJ2-1 | - | TRBD1 | TRBV9 | TGTGCCAGCAGCGCCGCAGGGGGATCCCCGATCTACAATGAGCAGTTCTTC | CASSAAGGSPIYNEQFF
TRBJ2-5 | few | TRBD1 | TRBV5-1 | TGCGCCAGCAGCTACGGAACTCCGGGACAGGGTGTTGAGACCCAGTACTTC | CASSYGTPGQGVETQYF
TRBJ1-6 | few | TRBD1 | TRBV4-3 | TGCGCCAGCAGCTACTCAACCGGGACAGGGGAAGGTCCCCTCCACTTT | CASSYSTGTGEGPLHF
TRBJ2-3 | - | - | TRBV9 | TGTGCCAGCAGCGTAACTAACAACCTATCCCTCTTCACAGATACGCAGTATTTT | CASSVTNNLSLFTDTQYF
TRBJ1-4 | - | - | TRBV7-9 | TGTGCCAGCAGCTTAACACTCAGGGGATCTGAAAAACTGTTTTTT | CASSLTLRGSEKLFF
TRBJ2-5 | - | TRBD2 | TRBV20-1 | TGCAGTGCTACCGCCGGACTAGCGGGAGAAGAGACCCAGTACTTC | CSATAGLAGEETQYF
TRBJ2-7 | once | - | TRBV5-6 | TGTGCCATCAGCCCCGGCCTCATCTACGAGCAGTACTTC | CAISPGLIYEQYF
TRBJ1-1 | few | - | TRBV12-3/TRBV12-4 | TGTGCCAGCCTCTGGGGGGGGCGCGGAAACACTGAAGCTTTCTTT | CASLWGGRGNTEAFF
TRBJ2-4 | - | - | TRBV3-1 | TGTGCCAGCAGCCAAGAAGGTGGCGGGCGCTCAAGGATTCAGTACTTC | CASSQEGGGRSRIQYF
TRBJ1-2 | - | TRBD1 | TRBV29-1 | TGCAGCGTTAGGGGGGACAGGGATCGCTACACCTTC | CSVRGDRDRYTF
TRBJ2-3 | few | - | TRBV24-1 | TGTGCCACCAGTGATTTGTGGGCGACTAGCACAGATACGCAGTATTTT | CATSDLWATSTDTQYF
TRBJ2-7 | few | - | TRBV3-1 | TGTGCCAGCAGCCAGCGGACCGTGTACTACTTC | CASSQRTVYYF
TRBJ2-1 | few | - | TRBV10-1 | TGCGCCAGCAGTGAGGACAGAAGGTACAACAATGAGCAGTTCTTC | CASSEDRRYNNEQFF
TRBJ1-5 | - | TRBD1 | TRBV7-9 | TGTGCCAGCAGCCCCGGGACAGGGAAAGGTAATCAGCCCCAGCATTTT | CASSPGTGKGNQPQHF
TRBJ2-5 | many | - | TRBV29-1 | TGCAGCGTTGAACCCATACAGGGCTTCTGGGAGACCCAGTACTTC | CSVEPIQGFWETQYF
TRBJ2-7 | - | TRBD1 | TRBV29-1 | TGCAGCGTTGTCGCGGACAGGACCTACGAGCAGTACTTC | CSVVADRTYEQYF
TRBJ2-1 | - | TRBD2 | TRBV2 | TGTGCCAGCAGCAAAAGCGGGGGGGCCATGAATGAGCAGTTCTTC | CASSKSGGAMNEQFF
TRBJ2-7 | - | - | TRBV5-1 | TGCGCCAGCAGCTTGGCCGAGACCTTACGGAAGGAGCAGTACTTC | CASSLAETLRKEQYF
TRBJ2-1 | - | - | TRBV20-1 | TGCAGTGCTAGAGCTGGAGGGGGGGAGCGGCGCTCCTACAATGAGCAGTTCTTC | CSARAGGGERRSYNEQFF
TRBJ2-5 | - | - | TRBV11-2 | TGTGCCAGCAGCTTCGAGGGGTACCAAGAGACCCAGTACTTC | CASSFEGYQETQYF
TRBJ2-1 | few | TRBD2 | TRBV6-5 | TGTGCCAGCAGCTATAGCGGGAGGGCCTGGAATGAGCAGTTCTTC | CASSYSGRAWNEQFF
TRBJ2-5 | - | - | TRBV29-1 | TGCAGCGTGAGAGGACGGGTTCGGGAGACCCAGTACTTC | CSVRGRVRETQYF